This entry concerns a single TCR beta chain. Unique molecular identifiers featured in how the TCRbeta library was prepared. One entry per CDR3 protein, called by TCRdb with MiXCR from the PCR reads. The data hold a few hundred thousand distinct CDR3 sequences, with about an eighth observed a single time. The data stem from a study of T-cell reconstitution after alpha-beta-depleted transplantation in children. CDR3 length equals 16 residues. V shed 2 bases and J shed 1 base, with 13 bases lying between them. Germline values: CDR1 MGHDK, CDR2 SYGVNS. Sequencing was performed on PBMCs, taken from the stem cell graft. This TCR was sampled from a human donor who donated a stem cell graft to a child with Fanconi anemia. The chain is built from TRBV25-1 and TRBJ2-3, with a possible D match to TRBD2 (6 bases). The CDR3 spells CASSEPEGSGTDTQYF. CDR3 nucleotide sequence: TGTGCCAGCAGTGAACCGGAGGGATCAGGCACAGATACGCAGTATTTT.